A single sample gave rise to the 21 T cell receptor beta chains below, sequenced in a study of blood T cells in healthy people across ages. The authors ran a second PCR of roughly 6 to 12 cycles using a sample-barcoded 5' primer and a J-beta primer mix. Each CDR3 protein is one row after TCRdb ran MiXCR on the 5' RACE reads. The repertoire holds roughly 1,500,000 distinct CDR3 sequences, with roughly 30% as singletons. Source material: blood. The receptors here all came from a woman in her 30s in good health.

The genes are TRBV29-1 and TRBJ2-7, with D possibly being TRBD2 (6 bases). The CDR3 loop spans 14 amino acids. Germline lookup yields CDR1 SQVTM and CDR2 ANQGSEA. V lost 4 bases and J 4 bases, leaving 17 bases between the germline ends. Here the CDR3 DNA reads TGCAGCGTTGTAGCCCTGGGAGGAAATTACGAGCAGTACTTC. Amino acid sequence: CSVVALGGNYEQYF.

With respect to this clonotype: At one end, the junction sequence differs from germline, possibly due to a read error. The CDR3 is CTSSTGTSGGLSEQFF. CDR3 in DNA: TGTACCAGTAGTACAGGGACTAGCGGGGGGCTCAGTGAGCAGTTCTTC. This rearrangement joins TRBV19 to TRBJ2-1, with TRBD2 identical over 15 bases. The germline CDR1 and CDR2 sequences are LNHDA and SQIVND (reference sequence). The CDR3 runs to 16 residues.

V and J are TRBV29-1 and TRBJ1-2; possible D gene TRBD1, 6 bases. The V end lost 5 bases, the J end lost 2 bases, and 9 bases lay between the germline ends. Germline V gene lookup returns CDR1 SQVTM and CDR2 ANQGSEA. The length of the CDR3 is 12 residues. In DNA, the CDR3 is TGCAGCGTTATGGGACAAAACTATGGCTACACCTTC. Its translation: CSVMGQNYGYTF.

The chain couples TRBV20-1 to TRBJ1-2; D gene unclear. CDR1 is DFQATT and CDR2 is SNEGSKA in the germline V gene (reference sequence). Between the trimmed V and J ends, which lost 3 bases and 2 bases, there was a span of 10 bases. The CDR3 spans 13 residues. This CDR3 reads CSARTAINYGYTF. The DNA of the CDR3 is TGCAGTGCTAGGACGGCTATCAACTATGGCTACACCTTC.

V gene TRBV18 combines with J gene TRBJ2-1, with a tentative D call TRBD2 (10 bases). Germline CDR1 KGHSH, CDR2 LQKENI. V lost 2 bases to trimming and J lost 2 bases, with 25 bases between them. The CDR3 runs 20 residues. The CDR3, as DNA: TGTGCCAGCTCACCAACCCGACAGGGGGACCTAGCGGGAGCCTACAATGAGCAGTTCTTC. Its translation: CASSPTRQGDLAGAYNEQFF.

This clonotype was counted only a few times. The rearrangement joins TRBV20-1 to TRBJ2-6; 9 bases map to TRBD1. V shed 6 bases, J shed 0 bases, and the junction held 12 bases outside the gene matches. Looked up from germline, CDR1 is DFQATT and CDR2 is SNEGSKA (reference sequence). The length of the CDR3 is 18 residues. CDR3 sequence reads: CSAGAPRDRASGANVLTF. The CDR3 DNA reads as TGCAGTGCCGGGGCCCCCCGGGACAGGGCCTCTGGGGCCAACGTCCTGACTTTC.

A note on this clonotype: One end of the junction fails to match germline, which may point to a read error. V and J are TRBV29-1 and TRBJ1-2; 9 nucleotides match TRBD1. The CDR3 loop spans 15 amino acids. Germline V CDR1 and CDR2: SQVTM, ANQGSEA. CDR3 sequence reads: CSAELRQGDLYGYTF. The CDR3 coding sequence is TGCAGCGCTGAACTACGACAGGGGGATCTCTATGGCTACACCTTC.

This clonotype was seen only a few times. V usage is TRBV20-1 and J usage is TRBJ2-2, with a possible D match to TRBD1 (5 bases). Trimming stripped 3 bases from V and 3 bases from J, with 8 bases between. CDR1 and CDR2 (germline): DFQATT, SNEGSKA (reference sequence). The CDR3 is 13 amino acids. The CDR3: CSARTVHTGELFF. The CDR3 DNA reads TGCAGTGCTAGGACAGTCCACACCGGGGAGCTGTTTTTT.

To note about this clonotype: The junction and the germline gene differ at one end; a read error may be behind it. The chain joins TRBV6-1 to TRBJ2-2; D is possibly TRBD1 or TRBD2 (5 bases each). This CDR3 comprises 16 residues. Per the germline V gene, CDR1 is MNHNS and CDR2 is SASEGT. CDR3 residues: CASSGWDPANTGELVF. For the CDR3, the DNA is TGTGCCAGCAGTGGATGGGACCCCGCGAACACCGGGGAGCTGGTTTTT.

This clonotype occurred once. The CDR3 loop reads CASSPGQGEWYGYTF. CDR3 nucleotides: TGTGCCAGCAGCCCGGGACAGGGGGAGTGGTATGGCTACACCTTC. V usage is TRBV5-6 and J usage is TRBJ1-2; 11 positions agree with TRBD1. This CDR3 is 15 amino acids long. The V and J ends lost 4 bases and 5 bases, in that order; junction bases with no gene match: 7. Germline V gene data show CDR1 as SGHDT and CDR2 as YYEEEE.

The V call is TRBV20-1, the J call TRBJ2-3; 9 bases align to TRBD2. V lost 3 bases and J lost 2; bases outside the gene matches: 9. The germline CDR1 and CDR2 sequences are DFQATT and SNEGSKA (reference sequence). This CDR3 comprises 16 residues. This CDR3 is CSASDRREGNTDTQYF. CDR3 coding DNA: TGCAGTGCTAGTGATCGGCGGGAGGGCAACACAGATACGCAGTATTTT.

This clonotype was counted only a few times. CDR3 sequence: CSARVQGGRNTEAFF. As DNA, the CDR3 is TGCAGTGCTAGAGTTCAGGGTGGTAGGAACACTGAAGCTTTCTTT. This chain joins TRBV20-1 and TRBJ1-1; D may be TRBD1 (5 bases). V lost 1 base and J lost 1, with 13 bases in between. Germline CDR1 is DFQATT and CDR2 is SNEGSKA (reference sequence). This CDR3 has 15 residues.

This clonotype was counted between two and nine times. The chain uses TRBV7-2 and TRBJ2-1; possible D gene TRBD2, 6 bases. The germline V gene has CDR1 SGHTA and CDR2 FQGNSA. The germline V and J ends were trimmed by 3 bases and 3 bases, with 9 bases remaining between them. There are 14 residues in the CDR3. DNA for the CDR3: TGTGCCAGCAGCTTCGGGAGTAACTACAATGAGCAGTTCTTC. This encodes CASSFGSNYNEQFF.

In the case of this clonotype: Germline is not matched at one junction end, which may reflect a read error. The rearrangement joins TRBV28 to TRBJ2-3, with D uncertain. This CDR3 spans 11 amino acids. Germline CDR1 reads MDHEN; CDR2 reads SYDVKM. This CDR3 is CAGSLVDTQYF. The DNA for the CDR3 is TGTGCCGGCAGTTTGGTGGATACGCAGTATTTT.

Of note for this clonotype: One end of the junction varies from germline; a read error may be responsible. This chain uses TRBV7-9 with TRBJ1-2; weak D call: TRBD1 (6 bases). Germline V gene data show CDR1 as SEHNR and CDR2 as FQNEAQ (reference sequence). The CDR3 extends over 13 amino acids. The CDR3 DNA sequence: TGTGCCAGCAGCGATTCGGGGGCCGGTGGCTGCACCTTC. Translation: CASSDSGAGGCTF.

The rearrangement uses TRBV27 and TRBJ2-3; 9 bases agree with TRBD2. Germline assignment: CDR1 MNHEY and CDR2 SMNVEV (reference sequence). This CDR3 has 14 amino acids. After removal of 4 bases from V and 8 bases from J, the junction contained 7 bases not matched to a gene. The CDR3 sequence is CASSYSGRGGTQYF. Here the CDR3 DNA reads TGTGCCAGCAGTTATAGCGGGAGAGGGGGTACGCAGTATTTT.

This clonotype was counted only a few times. The rearrangement joins TRBV20-1 to TRBJ2-3; the D gene is possibly TRBD2 (7 bases). The V and J ends lost 1 base and 3 bases respectively, with 17 bases between them. This CDR3 contains 16 residues. The germline CDR1 and CDR2 sequences are DFQATT and SNEGSKA (reference sequence). CDR3 nucleotide sequence: TGCAGTGCTAGAGTTTTGGGGGGGGGACAAACAGATACGCAGTATTTT. It is translated as CSARVLGGGQTDTQYF.

This clonotype has more than one count but fewer than ten. The V call is TRBV21-1, the J call TRBJ2-1; TRBD2, the table's D call, was not compared with the DNA. TRBV21-1 constitutes a pseudogene. This CDR3 has 15 amino acids. This chain's CDR3 is CASSKLAGGANEQFF. The CDR3 bases are TGTGCCAGCAGCAAGCTAGCGGGAGGAGCAAATGAGCAGTTCTTC.

This clonotype was seen many times. V usage is TRBV4-1 and J usage is TRBJ2-1; possibly TRBD1 for D (6 bases). CDR3 length: 18 amino acids. CDR1 is MGHRA and CDR2 is YSYEKL in the germline V gene. V was trimmed by 0 bases and J by 7 bases, leaving 22 bases between them. CDR3 loop: CASSQEGAPAAPGNEQFF. CDR3 in DNA: TGCGCCAGCAGCCAAGAGGGGGCCCCAGCGGCTCCTGGGAATGAGCAGTTCTTC.

This clonotype has just a few counts. The chain combines TRBV12-3 or TRBV12-4 with TRBJ2-3; 12 bases are shared with TRBD1. The V segment lost 6 bases and the J segment 5 bases; nucleotides outside the gene matches: 9. This CDR3 has 16 residues. The CDR3 is CASSPGDRGLIDTQYF. CDR3 coding DNA: TGTGCCAGCAGCCCCGGGGACAGGGGGCTGATAGATACGCAGTATTTT.

This clonotype was detected a few times. The chain uses TRBV7-6 and TRBJ2-5, with 10 nucleotides matching TRBD2. CDR1 SGHVS and CDR2 FNYEAQ come from the germline V gene. This CDR3 is built from 17 residues. V shed 0 bases, J shed 11 bases, and the junction held 15 bases outside the gene matches. This CDR3 is CASSLALLTSGTVEQYF. CDR3 DNA sequence: TGTGCCAGCAGCTTAGCGTTACTTACTAGCGGGACGGTTGAGCAGTACTTC. The whole variable domain, remainder taken from reference TRBV7-6 and TRBJ2-5, is GAGVSQSPRYKVTKRGQDVALRCDPISGHVSLYWYRQALGQGPEFLTYFNYEAQQDKSGLPNDRFSAERPEGSISTLTIQRTEQRDSAMYRCASSLALLTSGTVEQYFGPGTRLLVL.